This TCR beta chain originates from a study of neurological immune-mediated disorders. Time point of the sample: longitudinal time-point 2. Volunteers from a blood bank in Maryland, USA, constituted the healthy controls. Ten or more counts support this clonotype. The cDNA came from 5'RACE, which used 10-nucleotide random UMIs. MiXCR, run by TCRdb on the 5' RACE reads, gives a single entry per CDR3 protein. The table includes some 60,000 distinct CDR3 sequences, roughly 9.8% detected once. This receptor was obtained from a man aged 30-40 years in good health. Input material: PBMCs.

DNA of the CDR3: TGCAGTACCGCCGAGGACACAGATCAGCCCCAGCATTTT. The encoded protein is CSTAEDTDQPQHF. V usage is TRBV20-1 and J usage is TRBJ1-5; a weak D match, TRBD1 (5 bases). CDR1 and CDR2 (germline): DFQATT, SNEGSKA (reference sequence). V gave up 8 bases and J gave up 5 bases, with 16 bases separating them. The length of the CDR3 is 13 residues.